This record concerns one T cell receptor (beta chain) sequence. Its antigen is still unknown. The V and J ends lost 4 bases and 6 bases, in that order; junction bases with no gene match: 12. Germline V gene lookup returns CDR1 SGHNT and CDR2 YYREEE (reference sequence). This CDR3 comprises 15 residues. Time point specified: cycle 4 day 1 (C4D1), after 6 weeks of nivolumab. Every one of the patients relapsed after autologous stem cell transplantation (brentuximab vedotin exposure was variable). Complete response, partial response or progressive disease constituted the best response categories observed. These data belong to a study of PD-1 blockade in classical Hodgkin lymphoma. Study background: Once every 2 weeks, patients received intravenous nivolumab at 3 mg/kg. Study-level findings and limits: The repertoire differences lack a defined cause, possibly disease activity or prior therapy. Nivolumab starters within 1 year of ASCT were excluded.

Clones were sequenced by immunoSEQ multiplex PCR, and TCRdb holds only the in-frame ones, with some missing. The profile shows tens of thousands of clones, over 75% of them singletons. The sequence derives from a human donor with classical Hodgkin lymphoma. The sample was peripheral blood mononuclear cells (PBMCs), taken before the fourth cycle of nivolumab. The rearrangement joins TRBV5-4 to TRBJ1-1, with 7 positions matching TRBD1. CDR3 in DNA: TGTGCCAGCAGCGGGAGGACAGGAACTTTCGCTGAAGCTTTCTTT. This gives the protein CASSGRTGTFAEAFF.